Below are 2 T cell receptor beta chains sequenced from a single sample in a study of blood T cell repertoires in COVID-19. Profiling relied on immunoSEQ multiplex PCR, and the TCRdb table lists in-frame clones only, not all of them. This table has 71,000 or so clones, roughly 83% appearing once. Sequencing was carried out using peripheral blood. These receptors were obtained from a man in his 70s with acute or convalescent COVID-19.

The chain combines TRBV29-1 with TRBJ1-1; D gene uncertain. Trimming left V 7 bases short and J 5 bases short, with 8 bases between. CDR1 SQVTM and CDR2 ANQGSEA come from the germline V gene. The CDR3 spans 10 residues. The CDR3 bases are TGCAGCGCCGAGCGAACTGAAGCTTTCTTT. Its protein product is CSAERTEAFF.

The V gene is TRBV11-3, the J gene TRBJ2-1; 11 bases are a match to TRBD2. CDR1 is SGHNT and CDR2 is YENEEA in the germline V gene. The ends lost 6 bases at V and 3 bases at J; junction bases unmatched: 4. The CDR3 consists of 15 residues. CDR3 sequence (DNA): TGTGCCAGCAGTCTAGCGGGAGGAAACTACAATGAGCAGTTCTTC. Encoded protein: CASSLAGGNYNEQFF.